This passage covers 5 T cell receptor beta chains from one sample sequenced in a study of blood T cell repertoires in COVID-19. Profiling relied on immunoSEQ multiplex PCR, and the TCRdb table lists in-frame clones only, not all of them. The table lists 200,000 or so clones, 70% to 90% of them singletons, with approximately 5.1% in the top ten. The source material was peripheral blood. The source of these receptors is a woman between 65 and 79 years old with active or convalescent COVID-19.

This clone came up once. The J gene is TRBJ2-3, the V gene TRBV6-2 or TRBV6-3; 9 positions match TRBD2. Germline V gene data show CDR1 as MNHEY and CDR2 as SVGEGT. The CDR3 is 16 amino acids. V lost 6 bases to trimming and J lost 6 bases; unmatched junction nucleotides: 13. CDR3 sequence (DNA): TGTGCCAGCAGCCCCCTGGGAGGCGGGAGGGAGGATACGCAGTATTTT. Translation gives CASSPLGGGREDTQYF.

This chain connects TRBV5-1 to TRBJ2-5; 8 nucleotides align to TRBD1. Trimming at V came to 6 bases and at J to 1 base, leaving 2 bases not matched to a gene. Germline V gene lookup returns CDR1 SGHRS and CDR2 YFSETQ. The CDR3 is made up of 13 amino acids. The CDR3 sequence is CASKTGVQETQYF. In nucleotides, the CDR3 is TGCGCCAGCAAGACAGGGGTCCAAGAGACCCAGTACTTC. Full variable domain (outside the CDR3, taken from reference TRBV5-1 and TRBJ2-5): KAGVTQTPRYLIKTRGQQVTLSCSPISGHRSVSWYQQTPGQGLQFLFEYFSETQRNKGNFPGRFSGRQFSNSRSEMNVSTLELGDSALYLCASKTGVQETQYFGPGTRLLVL.

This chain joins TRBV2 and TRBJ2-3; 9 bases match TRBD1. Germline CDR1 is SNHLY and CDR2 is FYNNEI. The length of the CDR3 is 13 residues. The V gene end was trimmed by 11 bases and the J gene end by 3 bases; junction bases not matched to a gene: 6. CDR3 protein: CAGGQGFTDTQYF. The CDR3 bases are TGTGCCGGGGGACAGGGATTTACAGATACGCAGTATTTT.

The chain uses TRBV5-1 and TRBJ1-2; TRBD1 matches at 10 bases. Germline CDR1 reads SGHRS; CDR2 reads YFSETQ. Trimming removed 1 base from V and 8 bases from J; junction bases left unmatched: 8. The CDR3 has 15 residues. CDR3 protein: CASSLKGTGAGGYTF. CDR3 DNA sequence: TGCGCCAGCAGCTTGAAGGGGACAGGGGCCGGAGGCTACACCTTC. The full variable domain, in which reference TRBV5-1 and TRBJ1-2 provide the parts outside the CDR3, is KAGVTQTPRYLIKTRGQQVTLSCSPISGHRSVSWYQQTPGQGLQFLFEYFSETQRNKGNFPGRFSGRQFSNSRSEMNVSTLELGDSALYLCASSLKGTGAGGYTFGSGTRLTVV.

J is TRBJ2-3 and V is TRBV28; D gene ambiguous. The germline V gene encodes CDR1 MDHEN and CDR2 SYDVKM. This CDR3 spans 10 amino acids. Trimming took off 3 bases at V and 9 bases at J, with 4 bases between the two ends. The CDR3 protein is CASSFGTQYF. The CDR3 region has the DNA TGTGCCAGCAGTTTTGGCACGCAGTATTTT.